This entry describes one TCR beta chain. There are 12 residues in the CDR3. Trimming took 4 bases from V and 6 from J, leaving 9 bases between them. The germline V gene has CDR1 SNHLY and CDR2 FYNNEI. This sample is drawn from a study of blood T cell repertoires in COVID-19. About the study: COVID-19 samples collected from the United States, Italy and Spain covered acute and convalescent phases.

Per the original data handling: Amplification from reference gene primers served as the basis for estimated nucleated cell counts. The protocol was immunoSEQ multiplex PCR, while the TCRdb copy is restricted to in-frame clones and leaves out a portion. The D gene and trimming were derived from the DNA, and the V and J assignments and clone size from that table. The sample has under 200,000 clones; almost 90% are singletons. This receptor was obtained from a man aged 18 to 29 with active or convalescent COVID-19. This chain uses TRBV2 with TRBJ1-1, with TRBD1 as a possible D gene (6 bases). The sequencing sample was made of peripheral blood. CDR3 loop: CASSGQVSEAFF. Here the CDR3 DNA reads TGTGCCAGCAGTGGACAGGTATCTGAAGCTTTCTTT.